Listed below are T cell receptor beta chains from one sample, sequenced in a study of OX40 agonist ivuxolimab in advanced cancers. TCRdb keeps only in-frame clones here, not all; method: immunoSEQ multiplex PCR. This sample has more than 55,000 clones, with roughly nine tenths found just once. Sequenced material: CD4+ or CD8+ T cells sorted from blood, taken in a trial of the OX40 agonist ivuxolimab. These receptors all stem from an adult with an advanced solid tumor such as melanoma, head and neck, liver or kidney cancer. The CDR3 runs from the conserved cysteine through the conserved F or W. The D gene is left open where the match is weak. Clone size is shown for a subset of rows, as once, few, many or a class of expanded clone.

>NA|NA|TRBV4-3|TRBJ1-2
CASSQDGGPSYGYTF
TGCGCCAGCAGCCAAGACGGAGGGCCCAGCTATGGCTACACCTTC
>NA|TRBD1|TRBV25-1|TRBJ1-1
CASKSAGGERNTEAFF
TGTGCCAGCAAGTCGGCAGGGGGAGAGAGAAACACTGAAGCTTTCTTT
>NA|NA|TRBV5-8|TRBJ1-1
CASSPRSTEAFF
TGTGCCAGCAGCCCCAGAAGCACTGAAGCTTTCTTT
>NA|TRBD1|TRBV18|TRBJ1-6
CASSPSTGSNSPLHF
TGTGCCAGCTCCCCTTCGACAGGGAGTAATTCACCCCTCCACTTT
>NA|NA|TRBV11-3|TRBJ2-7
CASSLDSGYYEQYF
TGTGCCAGCAGCTTAGATAGCGGCTACTACGAGCAGTACTTC
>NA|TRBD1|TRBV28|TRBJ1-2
CASSLFRDSYGYTF
TGTGCCAGCAGCCTTTTCCGGGACAGCTATGGCTACACCTTC
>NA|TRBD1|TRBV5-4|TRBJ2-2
CASSGDRQNTGELFF
TGTGCCAGCAGCGGGGACAGGCAGAACACCGGGGAGCTGTTTTTT
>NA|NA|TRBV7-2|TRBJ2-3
CASSFPGPSTDTQYF
TGTGCCAGCAGCTTCCCGGGACCTTCCACAGATACGCAGTATTTT
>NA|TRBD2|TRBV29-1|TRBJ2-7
CAGVSSYEQYF
TGCGCGGGGGTCTCCTCCTACGAGCAGTACTTC
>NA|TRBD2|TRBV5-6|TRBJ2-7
CASSAGLAGVFYEQYF
TGTGCCAGCAGCGCTGGACTAGCGGGAGTCTTTTACGAGCAGTACTTC
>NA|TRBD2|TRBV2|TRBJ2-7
CASRDPGLAGGYEQYF
TGTGCCAGCAGGGACCCCGGACTAGCGGGAGGGTATGAGCAGTACTTC
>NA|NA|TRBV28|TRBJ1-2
CASSSSRRVGGYTF
TGTGCCAGCAGTTCGTCAAGACGGGTGGGGGGCTACACCTTC
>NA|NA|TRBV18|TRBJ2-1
CASSPPKSNNEQFF
TGTGCCAGCTCACCCCCAAAATCTAACAATGAGCAGTTCTTC
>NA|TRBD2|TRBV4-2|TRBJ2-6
CASSQDLAGASGANVLTF
TGTGCCAGCAGCCAAGACCTAGCGGGAGCCTCTGGGGCCAACGTCCTGACTTTC
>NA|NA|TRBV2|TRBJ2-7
CASSERYEQYF
TGTGCCAGCAGTGAAAGGTACGAGCAGTACTTC
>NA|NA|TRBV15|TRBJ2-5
CATSRGSVGRETQYF
TGTGCCACCAGCAGAGGATCGGTCGGGCGGGAGACCCAGTACTTC
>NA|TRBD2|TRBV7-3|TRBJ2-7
CASSLLAGGLNEQYF
TGTGCCAGCAGCCTACTAGCGGGAGGGCTCAACGAGCAGTACTTC
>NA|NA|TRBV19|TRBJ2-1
CASSIFEGVGEQFF
TGTGCCAGTAGTATCTTTGAGGGGGTTGGTGAGCAGTTCTTC
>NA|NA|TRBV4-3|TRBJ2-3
CASSQEGVSTDTQYF
TGCGCCAGCAGCCAAGAAGGGGTTAGCACAGATACGCAGTATTTT
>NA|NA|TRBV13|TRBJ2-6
CASSSWSSGANVLTF
TGTGCCAGCAGCTCTTGGAGCTCTGGGGCCAACGTCCTGACTTTC
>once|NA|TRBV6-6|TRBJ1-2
CASSHREYGYTF
TGTGCCAGCAGTCATAGGGAATATGGCTACACCTTC
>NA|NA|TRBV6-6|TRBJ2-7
CASSYRATGSSEQYF
TGTGCCAGCAGTTACCGGGCTACAGGGTCTAGTGAGCAGTACTTC
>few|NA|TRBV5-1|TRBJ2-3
CASSLGGGGGADTQYF
TGCGCCAGCAGCTTGGGTGGCGGAGGTGGGGCAGATACGCAGTATTTT
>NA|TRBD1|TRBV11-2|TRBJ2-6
CASSTRTGAGANVLTF
TGTGCCAGCAGCACACGTACAGGGGCTGGGGCCAACGTCCTGACTTTC
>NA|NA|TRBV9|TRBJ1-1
CASSVGRRGDTEAFF
TGTGCCAGCAGCGTAGGCAGAAGGGGGGACACTGAAGCTTTCTTT
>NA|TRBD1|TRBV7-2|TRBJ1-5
CASSLTGSSNQPQHF
TGTGCCAGCAGCTTGACAGGGAGTAGCAATCAGCCCCAGCATTTT
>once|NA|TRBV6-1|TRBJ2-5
CASSTGQTQETQYF
TGTGCCAGCAGCACAGGACAGACTCAAGAGACCCAGTACTTC